This TCR beta chain was recovered during a study of vaccination and CD4 T cells after COVID-19. The CDR3 has 12 residues. The V gene lost 5 bases and the J gene lost 4 bases, with 4 bases spanning the gap. Germline V gives CDR1 KGHDR, CDR2 SFDVKD. The study sequenced cultured CD4+ T cell DNA using the Oncomine TCR Beta short-read assay. The authors extracted genomic DNA from cultured CD4+ T cells. TCRdb re-derived calls from the PCR reads in MiXCR, one entry per CDR3 protein. The repertoire holds nearly 15,000 distinct CDR3 sequences, 50% to 55% seen once, with around 7.9% in the top ten. The treatment here: roughly 11-day PBMC culture with coronavirus spike peptide pools or control peptides (ViraFEST assay). This clonotype has a handful of counts. The antigen remains unidentified.

The clonotype was recovered from a human donor who had recovered from COVID-19. This chain links TRBV24-1 with TRBJ2-2; D call uncertain. The sequencing sample was made of CD4+ T cells from blood, cultured in vitro. The CDR3 nucleotides read TGTGCCACCAGTGGGCCCACCGGGGAGCTGTTTTTT. This gives the protein CATSGPTGELFF.